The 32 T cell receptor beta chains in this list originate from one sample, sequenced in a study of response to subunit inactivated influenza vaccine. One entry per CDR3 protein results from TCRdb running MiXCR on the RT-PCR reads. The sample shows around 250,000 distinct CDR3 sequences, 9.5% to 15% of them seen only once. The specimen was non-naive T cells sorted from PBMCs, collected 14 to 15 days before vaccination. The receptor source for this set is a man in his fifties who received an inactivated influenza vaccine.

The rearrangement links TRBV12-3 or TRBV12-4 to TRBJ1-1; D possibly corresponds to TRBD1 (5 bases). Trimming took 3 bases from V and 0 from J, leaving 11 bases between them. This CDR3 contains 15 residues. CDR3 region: CASSLDIQMNTEAFF. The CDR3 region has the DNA TGTGCCAGCAGTTTGGACATACAAATGAACACTGAAGCTTTCTTT.

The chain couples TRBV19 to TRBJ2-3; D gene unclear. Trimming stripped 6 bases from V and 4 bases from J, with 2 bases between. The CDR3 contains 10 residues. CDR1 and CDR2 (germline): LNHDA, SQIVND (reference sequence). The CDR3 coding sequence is TGTGCCAGTAGATCAGATACGCAGTATTTT. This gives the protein CASRSDTQYF.

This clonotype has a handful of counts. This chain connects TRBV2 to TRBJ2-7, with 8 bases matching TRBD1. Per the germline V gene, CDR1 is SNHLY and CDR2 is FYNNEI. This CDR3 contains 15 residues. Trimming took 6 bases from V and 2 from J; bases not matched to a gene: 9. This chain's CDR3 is CASRFRQGSTYEQYF. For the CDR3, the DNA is TGTGCCAGCAGATTTAGACAGGGGTCGACCTACGAGCAGTACTTC.

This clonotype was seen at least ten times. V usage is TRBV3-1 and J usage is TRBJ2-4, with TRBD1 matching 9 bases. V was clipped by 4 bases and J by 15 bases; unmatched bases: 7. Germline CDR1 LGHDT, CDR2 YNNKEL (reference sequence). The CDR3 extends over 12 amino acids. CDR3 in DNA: TGTGCCAGCAGCCTCCACCGGGACAGGGTGTACTTC. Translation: CASSLHRDRVYF.

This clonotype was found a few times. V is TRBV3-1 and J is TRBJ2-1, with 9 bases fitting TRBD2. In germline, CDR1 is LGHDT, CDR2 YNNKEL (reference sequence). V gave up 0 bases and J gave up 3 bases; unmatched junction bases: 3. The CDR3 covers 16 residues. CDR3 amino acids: CASSQEASGVYNEQFF. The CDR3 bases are TGTGCCAGCAGCCAAGAAGCTAGCGGGGTCTACAATGAGCAGTTCTTC.

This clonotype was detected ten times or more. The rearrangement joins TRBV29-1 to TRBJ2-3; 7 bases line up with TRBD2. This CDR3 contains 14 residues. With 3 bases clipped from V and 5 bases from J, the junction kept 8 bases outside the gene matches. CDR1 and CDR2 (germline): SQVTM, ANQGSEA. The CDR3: CSVEMGGYEDTQYF. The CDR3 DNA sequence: TGCAGCGTTGAGATGGGAGGGTATGAAGATACGCAGTATTTT.

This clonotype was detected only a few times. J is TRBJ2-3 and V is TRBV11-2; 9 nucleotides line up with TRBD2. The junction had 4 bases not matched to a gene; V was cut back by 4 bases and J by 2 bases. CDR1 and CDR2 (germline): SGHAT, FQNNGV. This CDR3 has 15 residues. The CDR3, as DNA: TGTGCCAGCAGCTCAACTAGCGGGTACACAGATACGCAGTATTTT. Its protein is CASSSTSGYTDTQYF.

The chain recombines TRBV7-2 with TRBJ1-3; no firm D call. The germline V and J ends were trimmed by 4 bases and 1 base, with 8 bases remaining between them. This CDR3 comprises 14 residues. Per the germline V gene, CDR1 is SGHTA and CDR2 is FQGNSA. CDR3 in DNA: TGTGCCAGCAGCTCCAGGCGGTCTGGAAACACCATATATTTT. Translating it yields CASSSRRSGNTIYF.

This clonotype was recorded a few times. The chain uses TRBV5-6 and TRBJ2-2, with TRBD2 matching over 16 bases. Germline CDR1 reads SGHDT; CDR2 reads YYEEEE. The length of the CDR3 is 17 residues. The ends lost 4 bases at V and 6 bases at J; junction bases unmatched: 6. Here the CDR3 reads CASSGTSGRDLPGELFF. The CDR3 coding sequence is TGTGCCAGCAGCGGGACTAGCGGGAGGGATCTCCCCGGGGAGCTGTTTTTT.

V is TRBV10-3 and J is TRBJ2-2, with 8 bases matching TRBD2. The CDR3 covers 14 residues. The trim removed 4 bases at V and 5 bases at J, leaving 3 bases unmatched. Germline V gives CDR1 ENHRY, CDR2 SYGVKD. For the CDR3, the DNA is TGTGCCATCAGTGCGGGGACTAGAACCGGGGAGCTGTTTTTT. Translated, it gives CAISAGTRTGELFF.

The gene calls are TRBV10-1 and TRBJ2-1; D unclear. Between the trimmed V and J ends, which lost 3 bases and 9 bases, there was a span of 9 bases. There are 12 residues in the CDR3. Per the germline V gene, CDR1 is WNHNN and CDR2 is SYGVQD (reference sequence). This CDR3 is CASSDPVGEQFF. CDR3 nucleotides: TGCGCCAGCAGTGACCCAGTGGGTGAGCAGTTCTTC.

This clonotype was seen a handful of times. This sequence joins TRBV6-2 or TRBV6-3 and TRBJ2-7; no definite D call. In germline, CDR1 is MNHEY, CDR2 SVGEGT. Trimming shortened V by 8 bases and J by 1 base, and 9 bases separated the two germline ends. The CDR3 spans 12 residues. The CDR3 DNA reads TGTGCCAGCGGGAATCTGTCCTACGAGCAGTACTTC. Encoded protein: CASGNLSYEQYF.

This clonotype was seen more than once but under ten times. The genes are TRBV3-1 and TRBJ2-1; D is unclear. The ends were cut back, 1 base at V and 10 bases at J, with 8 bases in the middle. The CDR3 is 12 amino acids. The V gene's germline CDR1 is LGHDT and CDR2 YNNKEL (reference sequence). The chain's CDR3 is CASSQGMREQFF. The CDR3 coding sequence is TGTGCCAGCAGCCAAGGCATGAGAGAGCAGTTCTTC.

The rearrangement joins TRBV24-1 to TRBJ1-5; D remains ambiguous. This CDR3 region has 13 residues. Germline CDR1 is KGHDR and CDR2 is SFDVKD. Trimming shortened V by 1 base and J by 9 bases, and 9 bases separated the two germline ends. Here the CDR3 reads CATSDFGKGPQHF. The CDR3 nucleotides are TGTGCCACCAGTGATTTTGGGAAGGGGCCCCAGCATTTT.

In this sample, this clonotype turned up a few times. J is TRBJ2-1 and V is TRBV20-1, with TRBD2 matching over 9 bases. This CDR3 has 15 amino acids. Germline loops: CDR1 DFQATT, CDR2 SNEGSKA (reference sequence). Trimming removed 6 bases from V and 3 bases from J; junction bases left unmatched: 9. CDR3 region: CSAPLAGRSYNEQFF. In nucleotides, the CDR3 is TGCAGTGCCCCCCTAGCGGGACGAAGCTACAATGAGCAGTTCTTC.

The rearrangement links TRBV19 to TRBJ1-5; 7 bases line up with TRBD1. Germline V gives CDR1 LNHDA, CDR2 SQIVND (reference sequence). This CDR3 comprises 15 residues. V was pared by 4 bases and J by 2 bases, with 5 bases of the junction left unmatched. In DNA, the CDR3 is TGTGCCAGTAGTACCCAGGGGGTCCGCAATCAGCCCCAGCATTTT. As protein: CASSTQGVRNQPQHF. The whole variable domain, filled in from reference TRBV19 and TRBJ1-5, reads DGGITQSPKYLFRKEGQNVTLSCEQNLNHDAMYWYRQDPGQGLRLIYYSQIVNDFQKGDIAEGYSVSREKKESFPLTVTSAQKNPTAFYLCASSTQGVRNQPQHFGDGTRLSIL.

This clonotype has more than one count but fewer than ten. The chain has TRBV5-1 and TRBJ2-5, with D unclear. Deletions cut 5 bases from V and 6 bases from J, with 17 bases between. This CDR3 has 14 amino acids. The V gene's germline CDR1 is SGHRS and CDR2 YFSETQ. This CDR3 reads CASREMSNEKTQYF. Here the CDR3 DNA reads TGCGCCAGCAGGGAGATGTCAAACGAAAAGACCCAGTACTTC.

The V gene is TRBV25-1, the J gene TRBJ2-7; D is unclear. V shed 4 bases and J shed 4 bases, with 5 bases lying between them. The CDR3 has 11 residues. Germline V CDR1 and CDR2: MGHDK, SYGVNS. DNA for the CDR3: TGTGCCAGCAGTGTTCTATACGAGCAGTACTTC. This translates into CASSVLYEQYF.

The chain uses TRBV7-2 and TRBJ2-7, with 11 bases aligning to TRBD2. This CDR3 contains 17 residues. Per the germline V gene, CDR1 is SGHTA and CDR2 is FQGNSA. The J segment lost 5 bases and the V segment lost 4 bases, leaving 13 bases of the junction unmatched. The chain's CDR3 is CASSSLPPSGRSHEQYF. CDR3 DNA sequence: TGTGCCAGCAGCTCCCTCCCTCCTAGCGGGAGGTCCCACGAGCAGTACTTC.

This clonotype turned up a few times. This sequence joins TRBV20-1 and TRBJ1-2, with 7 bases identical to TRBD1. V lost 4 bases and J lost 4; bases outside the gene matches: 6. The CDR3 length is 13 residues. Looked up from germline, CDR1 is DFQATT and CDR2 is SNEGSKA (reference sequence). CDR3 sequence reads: CSAILEGAYGYTF. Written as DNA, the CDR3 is TGCAGTGCTATTCTTGAGGGGGCCTATGGCTACACCTTC.

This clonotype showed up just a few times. CDR3 nucleotides: TGTGCCAGCAGTTCGGGACGGGGAAAACTGTTTTTT. This gives the protein CASSSGRGKLFF. The chain employs TRBV6-5 and TRBJ1-4; TRBD1 might be the D (5 bases). Between the trimmed V and J ends, which lost 4 bases and 10 bases, there was a span of 10 bases. The germline gives CDR1 MNHEY, CDR2 SVGAGI. This CDR3 comprises 12 residues.

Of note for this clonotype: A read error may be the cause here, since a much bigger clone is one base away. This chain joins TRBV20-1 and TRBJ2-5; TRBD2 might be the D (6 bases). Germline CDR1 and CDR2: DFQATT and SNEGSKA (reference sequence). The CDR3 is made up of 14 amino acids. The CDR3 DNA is TGCAGTGCTAGAGATTACGGGGGTCGGGAGACCCTGTACTTC. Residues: CSARDYGGRETLYF.

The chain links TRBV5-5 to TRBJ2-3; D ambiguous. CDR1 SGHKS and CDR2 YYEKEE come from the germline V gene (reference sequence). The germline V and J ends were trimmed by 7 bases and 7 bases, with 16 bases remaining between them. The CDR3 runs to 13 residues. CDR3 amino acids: CASGPTSHYTQYF. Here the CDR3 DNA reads TGTGCCAGCGGCCCTACGAGCCACTATACGCAGTATTTT.

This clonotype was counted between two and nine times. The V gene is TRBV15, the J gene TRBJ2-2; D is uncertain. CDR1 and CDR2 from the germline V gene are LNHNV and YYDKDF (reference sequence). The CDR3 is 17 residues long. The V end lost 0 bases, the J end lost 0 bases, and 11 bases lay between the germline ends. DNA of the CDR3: TGTGCCACCAGCAGAGAATTCCGGGCAGCGAACACCGGGGAGCTGTTTTTT. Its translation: CATSREFRAANTGELFF.

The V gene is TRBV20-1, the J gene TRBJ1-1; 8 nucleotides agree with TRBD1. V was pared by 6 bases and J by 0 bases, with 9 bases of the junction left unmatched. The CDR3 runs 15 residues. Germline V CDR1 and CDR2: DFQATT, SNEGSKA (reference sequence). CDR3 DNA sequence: TGCAGTGCCACAATTTACAGGGGGTTGAACACTGAAGCTTTCTTT. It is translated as CSATIYRGLNTEAFF.

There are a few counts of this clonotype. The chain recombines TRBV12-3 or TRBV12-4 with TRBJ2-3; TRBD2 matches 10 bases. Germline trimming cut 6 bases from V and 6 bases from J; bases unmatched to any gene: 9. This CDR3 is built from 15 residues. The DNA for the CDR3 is TGTGCCAGCAGAGGTCTAGCGGGGGAGGGCGATACGCAGTATTTT. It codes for CASRGLAGEGDTQYF.

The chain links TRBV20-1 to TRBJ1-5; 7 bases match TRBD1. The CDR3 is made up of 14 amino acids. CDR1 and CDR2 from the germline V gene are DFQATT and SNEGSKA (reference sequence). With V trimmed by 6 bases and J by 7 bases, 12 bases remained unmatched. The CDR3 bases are TGCAGTGCCGACGACAGGGTCAGTAGACAGCCCCAGCATTTT. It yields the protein CSADDRVSRQPQHF.

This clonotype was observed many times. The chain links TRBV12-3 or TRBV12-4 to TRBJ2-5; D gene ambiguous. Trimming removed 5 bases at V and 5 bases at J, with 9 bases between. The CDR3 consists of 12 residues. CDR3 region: CASSLFRETQYF. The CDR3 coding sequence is TGTGCCAGCAGTCTTTTTCGGGAGACCCAGTACTTC.

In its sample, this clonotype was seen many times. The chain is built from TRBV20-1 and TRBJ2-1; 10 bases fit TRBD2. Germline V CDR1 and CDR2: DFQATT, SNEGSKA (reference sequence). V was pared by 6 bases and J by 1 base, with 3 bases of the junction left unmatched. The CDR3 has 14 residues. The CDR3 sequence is CSAPGLASYNEQFF. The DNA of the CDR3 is TGCAGTGCGCCGGGACTAGCGTCCTACAATGAGCAGTTCTTC.

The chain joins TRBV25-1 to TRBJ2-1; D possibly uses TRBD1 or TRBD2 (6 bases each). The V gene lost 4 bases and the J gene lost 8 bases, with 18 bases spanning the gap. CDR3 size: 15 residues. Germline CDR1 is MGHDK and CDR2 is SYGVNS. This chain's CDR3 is CASSGGARGNDEQFF. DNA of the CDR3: TGTGCCAGCAGTGGCGGGGCCAGGGGCAACGATGAGCAGTTCTTC.

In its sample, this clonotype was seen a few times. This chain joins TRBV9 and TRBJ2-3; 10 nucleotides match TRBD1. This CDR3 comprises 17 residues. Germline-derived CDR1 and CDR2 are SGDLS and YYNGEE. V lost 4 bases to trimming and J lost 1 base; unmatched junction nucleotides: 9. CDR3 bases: TGTGCCAGCAGCCCGGTCTGGGGGACAGGGGGCACAGATACGCAGTATTTT. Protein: CASSPVWGTGGTDTQYF.

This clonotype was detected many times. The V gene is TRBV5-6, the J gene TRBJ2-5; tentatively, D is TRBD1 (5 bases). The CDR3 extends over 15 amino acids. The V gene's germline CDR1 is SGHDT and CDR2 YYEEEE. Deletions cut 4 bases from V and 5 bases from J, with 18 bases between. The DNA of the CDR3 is TGTGCCAGCAGCCGAACCAGGGATGCCGGGGAGACCCAGTACTTC. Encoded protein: CASSRTRDAGETQYF.